Listed here are 2 T cell receptor beta chains from one sample, sequenced in a study of neurological immune-mediated disorders (dated by TCRdb to the late 2010s). The sample's time point label, decoded: longitudinal time-point 1 (baseline). Libraries were constructed by 5' RACE. For sequencing, an Illumina HiSeq 2500 was employed. TCRdb trimmed public reads at Q25 via fastp, called clones via MiXCR and kept in-frame beta chains. Each CDR3 protein appears once, grouped with its most common genes and DNA. The sample profile shows about 53,000 distinct CDR3 sequences; 9% to 10% of them were found once. The top ten clones comprise less than 2% of the sample. Sequenced input: PBMCs. The receptors originated from a woman in her forties in good health.

In this sample, this clonotype turned up many times. The V gene is TRBV7-8, the J gene TRBJ2-3; D is undetermined. CDR1 and CDR2 from the germline V gene are SGHVS and FQNEAQ. There are 15 residues in the CDR3. V was clipped by 0 bases and J by 2 bases, with 9 bases between them. Here the CDR3 DNA reads TGTGCCAGCAGCTTAGCAGTCGCATTCACAGATACGCAGTATTTT. It translates to CASSLAVAFTDTQYF.

V is TRBV7-9 and J is TRBJ1-2; D gene unclear. V lost 2 bases and J lost 0, with 7 bases in between. The CDR3 has 14 amino acids. The germline gives CDR1 SEHNR, CDR2 FQNEAQ (reference sequence). CDR3 in amino acids: CASSLPPSNYGYTF. Here the CDR3 DNA reads TGTGCCAGCAGCTTACCCCCGTCTAACTATGGCTACACCTTC. Looking up the rest from reference TRBV7-9 and TRBJ1-2 gives the full variable domain: DTGVSQNPRHKITKRGQNVTFRCDPISEHNRLYWYRQTLGQGPEFLTYFQNEAQLEKSRLLSDRFSAERPKGSFSTLEIQRTEQGDSAMYLCASSLPPSNYGYTFGSGTRLTVV.